This record covers a single T cell receptor beta chain. The data are from a study of technical replicates of blood from several donors. The repertoire was sequenced with immunoSEQ multiplex PCR; TCRdb's copy has only in-frame clones and lacks some. The table records some 15,000 clones, approximately 80% of them present only once. Material: PBMCs. The TCR sequence derives from a human donor in good health.

CDR3 in amino acids: CASSATLGGFRPYEQYF. The CDR3 nucleotides are TGTGCCAGCAGCGCCACCCTTGGGGGGTTCAGGCCCTACGAGCAGTACTTC. V usage is TRBV9 and J usage is TRBJ2-7; D may be TRBD2 (6 bases). The germline CDR1 and CDR2 sequences are SGDLS and YYNGEE. The CDR3 is 17 residues long. Trimming removed 3 bases from V and 2 bases from J, with 21 bases in between.